This TCR beta chain was sequenced for a study of monozygotic twins with inflammatory bowel disease. From the 5' RACE reads, TCRdb lists one entry per CDR3 protein and no DNA. The table for this sample gives fewer than 110,000 distinct CDR3 sequences. The sample was blood. This TCR was sampled from a human donor with ulcerative colitis or Crohn's disease, or a healthy co-twin of an affected twin (not recorded which).

This CDR3 is CASSLPHQETQYF. The V gene is TRBV7-2, the J gene TRBJ2-5. This CDR3 has 13 amino acids. Germline CDR1 reads SGHTA; CDR2 reads FQGNSA.